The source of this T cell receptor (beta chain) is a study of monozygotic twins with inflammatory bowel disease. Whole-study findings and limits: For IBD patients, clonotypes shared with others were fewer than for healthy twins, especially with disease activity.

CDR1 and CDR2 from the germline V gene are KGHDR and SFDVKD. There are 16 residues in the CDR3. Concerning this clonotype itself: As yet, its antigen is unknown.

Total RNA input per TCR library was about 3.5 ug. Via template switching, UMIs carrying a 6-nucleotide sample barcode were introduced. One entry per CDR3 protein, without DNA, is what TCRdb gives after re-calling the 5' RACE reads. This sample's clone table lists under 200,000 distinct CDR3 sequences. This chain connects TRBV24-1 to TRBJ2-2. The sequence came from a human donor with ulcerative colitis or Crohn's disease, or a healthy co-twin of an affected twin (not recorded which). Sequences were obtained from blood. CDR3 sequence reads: CATSDFSDTRTGELFF.